The 16 T cell receptor beta chains below were found in one sample sequenced in a study of OX40 agonist ivuxolimab in advanced cancers. Clones were read by immunoSEQ multiplex PCR, and TCRdb kept only the in-frame ones, dropping some. The repertoire holds around 60,000 clones, with about 90% as singletons. The sample consisted of CD4+ or CD8+ T cells sorted from blood, taken in a trial of the OX40 agonist ivuxolimab. These receptors originate from an adult with an advanced solid tumor such as melanoma, head and neck, liver or kidney cancer.

The V and J genes are TRBV7-9 and TRBJ2-1, with TRBD2 identical over 12 bases. The CDR3 contains 19 residues. Germline CDR1 SEHNR, CDR2 FQNEAQ (reference sequence). V shed 4 bases, J shed 8 bases, and the junction held 18 bases outside the gene matches. CDR3 protein: CASSYPVGLAGGFLDEQFF. The CDR3 DNA sequence: TGTGCCAGCAGCTACCCGGTCGGGCTAGCGGGAGGGTTTTTGGATGAGCAGTTCTTC. The full variable domain, its missing parts supplied by reference TRBV7-9 and TRBJ2-1, is DTGVSQNPRHKITKRGQNVTFRCDPISEHNRLYWYRQTLGQGPEFLTYFQNEAQLEKSRLLSDRFSAERPKGSFSTLEIQRTEQGDSAMYLCASSYPVGLAGGFLDEQFFGPGTRLTVL.

This clone was counted a few times. The gene calls are TRBV7-2 and TRBJ2-7, with unresolved D. This CDR3 comprises 16 residues. The V end was cut by 5 bases, the J end by 1 base, with 18 bases between. CDR1 is SGHTA and CDR2 is FQGNSA in the germline V gene. The CDR3 protein is CASSEPPAGYSYEQYF. The CDR3 DNA reads as TGTGCCAGCAGCGAACCCCCGGCAGGTTATTCCTACGAGCAGTACTTC.

This chain joins TRBV11-3 and TRBJ2-5; D possibly uses TRBD1 or TRBD2 (5 bases each). Judging by the DNA end, TRBJ2-7 fits better; the J call may be wrong. Germline V gives CDR1 SGHNT, CDR2 YENEEA. This CDR3 has 14 residues. The chain's CDR3 is CASSLWGNSYEQYF. The CDR3 DNA is TGTGCCAGCAGCTTATGGGGGAATAGCTACGAGCAGTACTTC.

The V gene is TRBV19, the J gene TRBJ2-7; maybe TRBD1 (5 bases). Trimming took off 1 base at V and 5 bases at J, with 12 bases between the two ends. CDR3 length: 14 amino acids. Per germline, CDR1 LNHDA and CDR2 SQIVND (reference sequence). The CDR3 bases are TGTGCCAGTAGTATAGTAGGGGCCTCGGACGAGCAGTACTTC. Encoded protein: CASSIVGASDEQYF.

The chain recombines TRBV6-1 with TRBJ2-7; no firm D call. Germline assignment: CDR1 MNHNS and CDR2 SASEGT. V lost 1 base and J 3 bases, leaving 4 bases between the germline ends. This CDR3 is 12 amino acids long. The CDR3 protein is CASSEGRYEQYF. The CDR3 bases are TGTGCCAGCAGTGAAGGTCGCTACGAGCAGTACTTC.

V and J are TRBV9 and TRBJ2-1; the D is unclear. Germline V lookup: CDR1 SGDLS, CDR2 YYNGEE. The V end was cut by 3 bases, the J end by 2 bases, with 12 bases between. This CDR3 is built from 15 residues. The chain's CDR3 is CASSAEGTTYNEQFF. Written as DNA, the CDR3 is TGTGCCAGCAGCGCAGAAGGTACTACCTACAATGAGCAGTTCTTC. The complete variable domain, with remaining parts taken from reference TRBV9 and TRBJ2-1, reads DSGVTQTPKHLITATGQRVTLRCSPRSGDLSVYWYQQSLDQGLQFLIQYYNGEERAKGNILERFSAQQFPDLHSELNLSSLELGDSALYFCASSAEGTTYNEQFFGPGTRLTVL.

The chain combines TRBV10-3 with TRBJ2-1; D is uncertain. The CDR3 extends over 13 amino acids. Germline CDR1 is ENHRY and CDR2 is SYGVKD. Trimming took 3 bases from V and 4 from J, leaving 7 bases between them. Written as DNA, the CDR3 is TGTGCCATCAGTGAAGAGCCTTACAATGAGCAGTTCTTC. Encoded protein: CAISEEPYNEQFF.

The CDR3 DNA reads TGTGCCAGCACCCGAGCTAGGGAGCAGTACTTC. Translation: CASTRAREQYF. The chain carries TRBV28 and TRBJ2-7; the D is unclear. Trimming pared 7 bases from V and 7 bases from J, leaving 11 bases between. The CDR3 is 11 amino acids. Looked up from germline, CDR1 is MDHEN and CDR2 is SYDVKM.

The chain combines TRBV7-3 with TRBJ2-5; no definite D call. The length of the CDR3 is 11 residues. With 10 bases removed from V and 0 bases from J, the gap between germline ends came to 6 bases. The germline V gene has CDR1 SGHTA and CDR2 FQGTGA. CDR3 amino acids: CATAHQETQYF. DNA for the CDR3: TGTGCCACCGCGCACCAAGAGACCCAGTACTTC.

The chain employs TRBV4-1 and TRBJ2-3, with no clear D. Trimming pared 2 bases from V and 0 bases from J, leaving 12 bases between. CDR1 MGHRA and CDR2 YSYEKL come from the germline V gene. The CDR3 runs 16 residues. DNA for the CDR3: TGCGCCAGCAGCCAAACTCCCCTTGGAAGCACAGATACGCAGTATTTT. This translates into CASSQTPLGSTDTQYF.

This clone showed up just a few times. The chain recombines TRBV5-1 with TRBJ2-1, with TRBD2 identical over 12 bases. The germline CDR1 and CDR2 sequences are SGHRS and YFSETQ. This CDR3 has 16 residues. Trimming removed 4 bases from V and 4 bases from J; junction bases left unmatched: 6. The CDR3: CASSPGTSGLYNEQFF. In DNA form, the CDR3 reads TGCGCCAGCAGCCCCGGGACTAGCGGGTTATACAATGAGCAGTTCTTC. Full variable domain (rest looked up from reference TRBV5-1 and TRBJ2-1): KAGVTQTPRYLIKTRGQQVTLSCSPISGHRSVSWYQQTPGQGLQFLFEYFSETQRNKGNFPGRFSGRQFSNSRSEMNVSTLELGDSALYLCASSPGTSGLYNEQFFGPGTRLTVL.

This chain connects TRBV7-2 to TRBJ2-3; no firm D call. This CDR3 spans 17 amino acids. Germline lookup yields CDR1 SGHTA and CDR2 FQGNSA. Trimming removed 5 bases from V and 0 bases from J, with 18 bases in between. As DNA, the CDR3 is TGTGCCAGCAGCCGCCCCGCCCAGAGGTTGAGCACAGATACGCAGTATTTT. The encoded protein is CASSRPAQRLSTDTQYF.

The chain has TRBV28 and TRBJ2-1, with D unresolved. Germline V CDR1 and CDR2: MDHEN, SYDVKM. CDR3 size: 15 residues. V lost 2 bases and J 13 bases, leaving 21 bases between the germline ends. The CDR3 coding sequence is TGTGCCAGCAGTTTAGCCCTGGCTCGCAATGGTCGACAGTTCTTC. This sequence encodes CASSLALARNGRQFF.

The rearrangement joins TRBV9 to TRBJ2-7; D possibly matches TRBD1 or TRBD2 (5 bases each). CDR1 and CDR2 from the germline V gene are SGDLS and YYNGEE. The CDR3 is 15 amino acids. The ends were cut back, 3 bases at V and 0 bases at J, with 13 bases in the middle. CDR3 residues: CASSEGPSSSYEQYF. In nucleotides, the CDR3 is TGTGCCAGCAGCGAGGGACCGTCTAGCTCCTACGAGCAGTACTTC.

The CDR3 DNA is TGTGCCAGTAGTATAGATCCTATCACCGGGGAGCTGTTTTTT. This sequence encodes CASSIDPITGELFF. The chain recombines TRBV19 with TRBJ2-2; D remains ambiguous. CDR1 and CDR2 from the germline V gene are LNHDA and SQIVND (reference sequence). This CDR3 spans 14 amino acids. Trimming cost V 0 bases and J 4 bases, with 6 bases left between them.

The chain combines TRBV9 with TRBJ1-4; D remains unclear. CDR1 and CDR2 from the germline V gene are SGDLS and YYNGEE. CDR3 length equals 11 residues. The ends were cut back, 4 bases at V and 5 bases at J, with 3 bases in the middle. The CDR3 protein is CASSSNEKLFF. The CDR3 DNA follows: TGTGCCAGCAGCTCAAATGAAAAACTGTTTTTT.